These 23 T cell receptor beta chains share one sample of origin, sequenced in a study of T cells after yellow fever vaccination (dated by TCRdb to the late 2010s). The library was made by 5' RACE. The reads were generated on an Illumina NovaSeq 6000. TCRdb cleaned the public reads at Q25 with fastp, built clones with MiXCR and kept in-frame beta chains. Each CDR3 protein gets just one entry, which takes the most common genes and DNA from the rows behind it. The sample records some 300,000 distinct CDR3 sequences, 7.5% to 9% of which are singletons. The ten largest clones take up about 3.7% of the sample. The treatment or condition label corresponds to: live attenuated yellow fever vaccine strain. Sequencing was performed on CD4+ T cells sorted from PBMCs, taken 5 days after the yellow fever booster vaccination. These receptors originate from a man between 18 and 35 years old who received the YFV17D yellow fever vaccine.

This clonotype was counted between two and nine times. V usage is TRBV5-1 and J usage is TRBJ1-4; D uncertain. Trimming stripped 2 bases from V and 2 bases from J, with 7 bases between. The CDR3 has 14 amino acids. Germline V gene data show CDR1 as SGHRS and CDR2 as YFSETQ. The CDR3 DNA reads as TGCGCCAGCAGCTTCTTTGCGACTAATGAAAAACTGTTTTTT. This encodes CASSFFATNEKLFF.

This clonotype has only a few counts. The V and J genes are TRBV9 and TRBJ2-3, with D possibly matching TRBD1 (6 bases). V lost 0 bases and J 1 base, leaving 9 bases between the germline ends. This CDR3 is built from 15 residues. Germline CDR1 is SGDLS and CDR2 is YYNGEE. The CDR3 is CASSVGTVGTDTQYF. CDR3 in DNA: TGTGCCAGCAGCGTAGGGACAGTCGGCACAGATACGCAGTATTTT.

V is TRBV29-1 and J is TRBJ1-1, with D perhaps matching TRBD1 (5 bases). V was clipped by 6 bases and J by 3 bases, with 14 bases between them. The CDR3 is 13 amino acids. The germline V gene encodes CDR1 SQVTM and CDR2 ANQGSEA. CDR3 sequence (DNA): TGCAGCGTCGCTTCTCGGGGGGACACTGAAGCTTTCTTT. Protein product: CSVASRGDTEAFF.

V and J are TRBV18 and TRBJ2-3; D remains ambiguous. V lost 3 bases and J 2 bases, leaving 9 bases between the germline ends. CDR1 KGHSH and CDR2 LQKENI come from the germline V gene. The CDR3 totals 14 residues. CDR3 residues: CASSPNRNTDTQYF. CDR3 coding DNA: TGTGCCAGCTCACCGAACCGAAACACAGATACGCAGTATTTT.

Many counts were recorded for this clonotype. This chain links TRBV6-1 with TRBJ2-2; tentative D call: TRBD1 (5 bases). V lost 7 bases and J lost 6, with 12 bases in between. Germline CDR1 MNHNS, CDR2 SASEGT. The CDR3 is 13 residues long. The CDR3 is CASTYAGSGELFF. The DNA for the CDR3 is TGTGCCAGCACCTACGCAGGGTCCGGGGAGCTGTTTTTT.

V gene TRBV20-1 combines with J gene TRBJ2-3, with TRBD2 matching over 12 bases. The CDR3 is 15 residues long. Germline CDR1 reads DFQATT; CDR2 reads SNEGSKA (reference sequence). The ends lost 6 bases at V and 5 bases at J; junction bases unmatched: 9. This chain's CDR3 is CSAPTSGGRGDTQYF. The DNA of the CDR3 is TGCAGTGCCCCGACTAGCGGGGGCCGAGGAGATACGCAGTATTTT.

This clonotype has just a few counts. The genes are TRBV7-7 and TRBJ1-2; D call uncertain. Germline V gene lookup returns CDR1 SSHAT and CDR2 FNYEAQ (reference sequence). There are 13 residues in the CDR3. Trimming took off 3 bases at V and 6 bases at J, with 11 bases between the two ends. Written as DNA, the CDR3 is TGTGCCAGCAGCTTCGAGACTACACATGGCTACACCTTC. Translated, it gives CASSFETTHGYTF.

This clonotype has at least ten counts. The CDR3 nucleotides are TGTGCCAGCAGTCCGAGGGTGCTCACAGATACGCAGTATTTT. As protein: CASSPRVLTDTQYF. V gene TRBV12-3 or TRBV12-4 combines with J gene TRBJ2-3; weak D call: TRBD2 (5 bases). This CDR3 contains 14 residues. Trimming shortened V by 5 bases and J by 2 bases, and 11 bases separated the two germline ends.

This clonotype was seen ten or more times. The chain carries TRBV6-5 and TRBJ2-5; weak D call: TRBD2 (7 bases). The ends were cut back, 0 bases at V and 4 bases at J, with 9 bases in the middle. Germline CDR1 is MNHEY and CDR2 is SVGAGI. This CDR3 region has 14 residues. CDR3 sequence: CASSYSGGRETQYF. CDR3 coding DNA: TGTGCCAGCAGTTACTCGGGGGGGCGAGAGACCCAGTACTTC.

This clonotype has more than one count but fewer than ten. The rearrangement uses TRBV20-1 and TRBJ1-1; D gene uncertain. Germline-derived CDR1 and CDR2 are DFQATT and SNEGSKA (reference sequence). The V end lost 5 bases, the J end lost 1 base, and 11 bases lay between the germline ends. The CDR3 contains 13 residues. The DNA of the CDR3 is TGCAGTGCTGGGCGGCTGGGGAACACTGAAGCTTTCTTT. Translated, it gives CSAGRLGNTEAFF.

The V call is TRBV9, the J call TRBJ2-3; 10 positions agree with TRBD2. V lost 4 bases, J lost 4 bases, and 6 bases stayed unmatched. CDR1 and CDR2 (germline): SGDLS, YYNGEE. CDR3 size: 15 residues. Written as DNA, the CDR3 is TGTGCCAGCAGCCGGCCGGGACTAGCGCCAGATACGCAGTATTTT. Its protein is CASSRPGLAPDTQYF.

This clonotype was seen ten or more times. CDR3 sequence reads: CAISESGRGVTGELFF. The CDR3 DNA reads TGTGCCATCAGTGAGTCTGGGAGAGGGGTCACCGGGGAGCTGTTTTTT. J is TRBJ2-2 and V is TRBV10-3; D tentatively fits TRBD1 or TRBD2 (5 bases each). Looked up from germline, CDR1 is ENHRY and CDR2 is SYGVKD. Between the trimmed V and J ends, which lost 0 bases and 4 bases, there was a span of 12 bases. This CDR3 comprises 16 residues.

The chain is built from TRBV7-2 and TRBJ1-4; D is perhaps TRBD1 (5 bases). This CDR3 spans 15 amino acids. Germline assignment: CDR1 SGHTA and CDR2 FQGNSA. Trimming took off 3 bases at V and 8 bases at J, with 16 bases between the two ends. CDR3 residues: CASSFGQGRGEKLFF. The CDR3 DNA follows: TGTGCCAGCAGCTTTGGGCAGGGTCGGGGGGAAAAACTGTTTTTT.

This chain links TRBV27 with TRBJ1-1; 8 bases fit TRBD1. The CDR3 loop spans 14 amino acids. Germline CDR1 is MNHEY and CDR2 is SMNVEV (reference sequence). Trimming took 5 bases from V and 5 from J; bases not matched to a gene: 7. CDR3 nucleotides: TGTGCCAGCAGTAGACGGACAGGGATGACTGAAGCTTTCTTT. Translating it yields CASSRRTGMTEAFF.

The rearrangement uses TRBV7-2 and TRBJ1-6; D call uncertain. Trimming took 6 bases from V and 7 from J, leaving 16 bases between them. There are 15 residues in the CDR3. The germline CDR1 and CDR2 sequences are SGHTA and FQGNSA. The CDR3 loop reads CASSPTGGYNSPLHF. The CDR3 DNA is TGTGCCAGCAGTCCGACGGGTGGATACAATTCACCCCTCCACTTT.

This rearrangement joins TRBV3-1 to TRBJ2-1; D remains unclear. Germline V gene lookup returns CDR1 LGHDT and CDR2 YNNKEL (reference sequence). Trimming removed 4 bases at V and 8 bases at J, with 27 bases between. The CDR3 length is 18 residues. As DNA, the CDR3 is TGTGCCAGCAGCCCCCGTTTAACGACACTCCGAATTCCCTATGAGCAGTTCTTC. This sequence encodes CASSPRLTTLRIPYEQFF.

The V gene is TRBV6-5, the J gene TRBJ1-4, with 7 bases that match TRBD1. Germline CDR1 and CDR2: MNHEY and SVGAGI. This CDR3 spans 15 amino acids. V lost 0 bases to trimming and J lost 8 bases; unmatched junction nucleotides: 6. The CDR3 DNA is TGTGCCAGCAGTTACTCCGTCCCGGGACAGGAAAAACTGTTTTTT. Protein product: CASSYSVPGQEKLFF.

The V gene is TRBV5-4, the J gene TRBJ2-7, with D perhaps TRBD1 or TRBD2 (5 bases each). Trimming removed 4 bases from V and 7 bases from J, with 15 bases in between. This CDR3 has 13 residues. The germline V gene encodes CDR1 SGHNT and CDR2 YYREEE (reference sequence). The CDR3 bases are TGTGCCAGCAGCACTCCGGGGCCCGGGGAGCAGTACTTC. It encodes CASSTPGPGEQYF.

This chain joins TRBV7-2 and TRBJ2-7, with 8 bases aligning to TRBD1. The V gene end was trimmed by 6 bases and the J gene end by 0 bases; junction bases not matched to a gene: 10. This CDR3 has 16 amino acids. Germline V CDR1 and CDR2: SGHTA, FQGNSA. The CDR3 region is CASRKTGGGSSYEQYF. CDR3 DNA sequence: TGTGCCAGCAGAAAAACAGGGGGTGGGAGCTCCTACGAGCAGTACTTC.

The J gene is TRBJ2-3, the V gene TRBV25-1, with a weak D call TRBD1 (6 bases). Germline lookup yields CDR1 MGHDK and CDR2 SYGVNS. The CDR3 totals 12 residues. Trimming shortened V by 9 bases and J by 4 bases, and 11 bases separated the two germline ends. CDR3 region: CASGQSPDTQYF. In nucleotides, the CDR3 is TGTGCCAGTGGACAGAGTCCAGATACGCAGTATTTT.

This clonotype was observed many times. The chain carries TRBV30 and TRBJ1-2, with D possibly matching TRBD1 (5 bases). With 2 bases removed from V and 2 bases from J, the gap between germline ends came to 9 bases. The CDR3 consists of 13 residues. Per germline, CDR1 GTSNPN and CDR2 SVGIG (reference sequence). The CDR3 is CAWSWTPNYGYTF. In nucleotides, the CDR3 is TGTGCCTGGAGTTGGACACCCAACTATGGCTACACCTTC.

This clonotype appeared a few times. This chain connects TRBV6-5 to TRBJ1-1, with D tentatively TRBD1 (6 bases). The CDR3 extends over 14 amino acids. Germline V CDR1 and CDR2: MNHEY, SVGAGI. Between the trimmed V and J ends, which lost 0 bases and 5 bases, there was a span of 10 bases. CDR3 protein: CASSYSSQGTEAFF. The CDR3 bases are TGTGCCAGCAGTTACTCGAGCCAGGGGACTGAAGCTTTCTTT.

The chain couples TRBV6-1 to TRBJ2-1, with D possibly being TRBD1 or TRBD2 (5 bases each). Germline V gene data show CDR1 as MNHNS and CDR2 as SASEGT. V shed 5 bases and J shed 3 bases, with 11 bases lying between them. This CDR3 region has 14 residues. The CDR3 nucleotides are TGTGCCAGCAGTCTAAGGGACGGCTACAATGAGCAGTTCTTC. This sequence encodes CASSLRDGYNEQFF.